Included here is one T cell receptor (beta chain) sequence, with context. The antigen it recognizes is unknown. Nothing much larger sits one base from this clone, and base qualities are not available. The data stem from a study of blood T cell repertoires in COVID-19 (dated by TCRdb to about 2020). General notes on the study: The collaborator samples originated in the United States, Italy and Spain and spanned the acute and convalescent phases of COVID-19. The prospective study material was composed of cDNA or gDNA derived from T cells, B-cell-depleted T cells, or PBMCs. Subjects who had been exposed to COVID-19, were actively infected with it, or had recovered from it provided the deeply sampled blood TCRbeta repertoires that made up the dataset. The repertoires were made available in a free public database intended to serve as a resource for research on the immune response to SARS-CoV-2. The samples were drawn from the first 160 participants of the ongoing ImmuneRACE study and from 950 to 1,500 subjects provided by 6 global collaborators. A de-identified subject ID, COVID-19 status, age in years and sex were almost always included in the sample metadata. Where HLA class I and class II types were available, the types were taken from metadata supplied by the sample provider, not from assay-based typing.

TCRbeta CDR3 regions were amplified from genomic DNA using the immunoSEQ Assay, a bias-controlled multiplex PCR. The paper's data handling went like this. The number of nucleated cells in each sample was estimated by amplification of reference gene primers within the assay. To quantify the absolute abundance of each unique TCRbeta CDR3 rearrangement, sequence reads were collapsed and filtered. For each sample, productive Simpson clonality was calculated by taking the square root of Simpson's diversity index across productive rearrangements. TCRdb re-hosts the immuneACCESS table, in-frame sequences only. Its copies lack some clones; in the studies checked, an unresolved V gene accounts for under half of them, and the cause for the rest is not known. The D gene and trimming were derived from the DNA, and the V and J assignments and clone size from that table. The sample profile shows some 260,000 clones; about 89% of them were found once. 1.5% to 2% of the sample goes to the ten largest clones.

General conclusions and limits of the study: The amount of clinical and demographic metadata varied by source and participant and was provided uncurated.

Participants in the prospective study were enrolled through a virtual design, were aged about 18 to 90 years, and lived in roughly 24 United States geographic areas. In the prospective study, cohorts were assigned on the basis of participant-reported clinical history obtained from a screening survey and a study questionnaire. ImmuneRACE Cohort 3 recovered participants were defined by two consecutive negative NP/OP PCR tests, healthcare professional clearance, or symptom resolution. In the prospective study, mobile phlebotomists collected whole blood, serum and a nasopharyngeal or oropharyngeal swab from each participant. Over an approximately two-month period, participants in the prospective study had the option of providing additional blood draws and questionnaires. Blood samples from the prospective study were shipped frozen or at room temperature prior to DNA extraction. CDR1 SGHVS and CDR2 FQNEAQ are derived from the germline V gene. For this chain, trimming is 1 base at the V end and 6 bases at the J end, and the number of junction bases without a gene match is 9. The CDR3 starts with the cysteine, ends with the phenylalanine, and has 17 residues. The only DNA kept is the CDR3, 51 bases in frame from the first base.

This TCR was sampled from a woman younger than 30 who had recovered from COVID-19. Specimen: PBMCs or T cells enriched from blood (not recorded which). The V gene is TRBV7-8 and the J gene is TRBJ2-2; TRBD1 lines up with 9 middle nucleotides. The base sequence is TGTGCCAGCAGCTTAGGACAGGGGGGACGGGTGGCCGGGGAGCTGTTTTTT. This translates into CASSLGQGGRVAGELFF.